This TCR beta chain was identified during a study of T cell responses to AZD1222 COVID-19 vaccine. The table came from immunoSEQ multiplex PCR; TCRdb's copy has only in-frame clones and leaves some out. The sample lists 150,000 to 200,000 clones, 85% to 95% occurring once. V gave up 6 bases and J gave up 2 bases, with 13 bases separating them. The CDR3 runs 14 residues. CDR1 and CDR2 (germline): LNHDA, SQIVND (reference sequence). Sequencing used peripheral blood, obtained on day 0 of AZD1222 vaccination. The chain joins TRBV19 to TRBJ1-2, with a tentative D call TRBD1 (6 bases). The sequence was collected from an adult in good health. As DNA, the CDR3 is TGTGCCAGTAGATCGACAGGCCTCAACTATGGCTACACCTTC. Translated: CASRSTGLNYGYTF.